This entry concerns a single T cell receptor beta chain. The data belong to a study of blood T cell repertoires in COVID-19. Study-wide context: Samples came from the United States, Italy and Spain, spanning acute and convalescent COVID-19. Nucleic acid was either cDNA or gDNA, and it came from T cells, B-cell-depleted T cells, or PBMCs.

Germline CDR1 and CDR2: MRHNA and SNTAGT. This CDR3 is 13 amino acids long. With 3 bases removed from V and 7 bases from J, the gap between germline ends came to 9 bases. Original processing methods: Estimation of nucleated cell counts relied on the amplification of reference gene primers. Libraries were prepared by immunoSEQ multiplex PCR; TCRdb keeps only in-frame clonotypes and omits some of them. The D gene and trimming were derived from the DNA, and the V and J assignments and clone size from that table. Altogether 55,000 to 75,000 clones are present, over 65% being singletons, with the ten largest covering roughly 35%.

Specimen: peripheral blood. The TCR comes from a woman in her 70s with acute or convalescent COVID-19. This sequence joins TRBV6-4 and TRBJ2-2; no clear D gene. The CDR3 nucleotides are TGTGCCAGCAGTGAAGCGTTTGGCGGGGAGCTGTTTTTT. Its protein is CASSEAFGGELFF.